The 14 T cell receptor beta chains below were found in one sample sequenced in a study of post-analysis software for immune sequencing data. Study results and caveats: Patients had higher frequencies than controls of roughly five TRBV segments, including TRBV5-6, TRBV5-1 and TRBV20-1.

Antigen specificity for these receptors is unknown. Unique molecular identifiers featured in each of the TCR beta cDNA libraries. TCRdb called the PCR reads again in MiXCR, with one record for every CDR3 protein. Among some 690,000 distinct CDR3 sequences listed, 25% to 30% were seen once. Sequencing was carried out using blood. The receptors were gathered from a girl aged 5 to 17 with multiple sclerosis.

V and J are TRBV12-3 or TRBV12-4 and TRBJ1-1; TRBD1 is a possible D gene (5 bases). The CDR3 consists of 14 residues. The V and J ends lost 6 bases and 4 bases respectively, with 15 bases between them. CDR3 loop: CASSQGTRTTEAFF. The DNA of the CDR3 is TGTGCCAGCAGCCAGGGTACGCGAACCACTGAAGCTTTCTTT.

CDR3 sequence: CASSPLGQTLNYGYTF. As DNA, the CDR3 is TGTGCCAGCTCACCGTTAGGACAGACCTTAAACTATGGCTACACCTTC. The rearrangement links TRBV18 to TRBJ1-2; a weak D match, TRBD1 (6 bases). Trimming shortened V by 3 bases and J by 2 bases, and 16 bases separated the two germline ends. This CDR3 has 16 amino acids. Germline V lookup: CDR1 KGHSH, CDR2 LQKENI.

CDR3 residues: CASRPTEDSRYGYTF. In nucleotides, the CDR3 is TGTGCCAGCAGGCCTACGGAGGACAGCCGCTATGGCTACACCTTC. V gene TRBV3-1 combines with J gene TRBJ1-2; D is perhaps TRBD1 (6 bases). CDR3 size: 15 residues. Germline V CDR1 and CDR2: LGHDT, YNNKEL (reference sequence). Deletions cut 6 bases from V and 4 bases from J, with 18 bases between.

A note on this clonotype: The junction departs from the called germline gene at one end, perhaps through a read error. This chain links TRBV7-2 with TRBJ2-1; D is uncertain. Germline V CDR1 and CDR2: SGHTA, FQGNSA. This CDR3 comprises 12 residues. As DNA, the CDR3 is TGTGCCAGCAGCTTAGCTTTCAATGGGCAGTTCTTC. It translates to CASSLAFNGQFF.

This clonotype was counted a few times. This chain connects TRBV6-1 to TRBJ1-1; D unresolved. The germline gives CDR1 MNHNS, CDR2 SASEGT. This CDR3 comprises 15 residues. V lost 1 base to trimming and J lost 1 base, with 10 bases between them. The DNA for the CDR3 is TGTGCCAGCAGTGAAGGGAGGTGGGGGAACACTGAAGCTTTCTTT. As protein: CASSEGRWGNTEAFF.

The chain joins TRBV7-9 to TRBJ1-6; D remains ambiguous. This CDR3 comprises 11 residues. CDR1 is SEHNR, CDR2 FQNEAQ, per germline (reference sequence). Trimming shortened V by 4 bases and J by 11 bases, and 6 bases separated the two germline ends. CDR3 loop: CASSSSAPLHF. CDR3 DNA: TGTGCCAGCAGCTCGTCCGCACCCCTCCACTTT.

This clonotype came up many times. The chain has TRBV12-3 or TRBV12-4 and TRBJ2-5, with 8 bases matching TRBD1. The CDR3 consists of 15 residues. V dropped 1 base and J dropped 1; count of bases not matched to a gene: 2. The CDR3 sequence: CASSLVGQGQETQYF. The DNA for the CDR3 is TGTGCCAGCAGTTTAGTCGGACAGGGCCAAGAGACCCAGTACTTC.

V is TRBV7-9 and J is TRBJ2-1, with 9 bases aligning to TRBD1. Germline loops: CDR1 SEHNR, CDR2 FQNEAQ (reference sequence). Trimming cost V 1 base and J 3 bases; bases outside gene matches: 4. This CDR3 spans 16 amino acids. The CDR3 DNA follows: TGTGCCAGCAGCTTAGTGGGACAGGGCCACTACAATGAGCAGTTCTTC. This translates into CASSLVGQGHYNEQFF.

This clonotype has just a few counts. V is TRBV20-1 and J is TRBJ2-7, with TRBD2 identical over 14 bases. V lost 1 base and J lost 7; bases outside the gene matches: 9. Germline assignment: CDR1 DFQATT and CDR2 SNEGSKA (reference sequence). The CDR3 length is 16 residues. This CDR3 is CSARAPGLAGASEQYF. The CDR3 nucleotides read TGCAGTGCTAGAGCCCCGGGACTAGCGGGAGCAAGTGAGCAGTACTTC.

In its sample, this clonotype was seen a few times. The CDR3 bases are TGTGCCAGCACCAAAGGACGGTTCTCTGGGGCCAACGTCCTGACTTTC. It yields the protein CASTKGRFSGANVLTF. The rearrangement uses TRBV2 and TRBJ2-6, with unresolved D. Deletions cut 7 bases from V and 0 bases from J, with 13 bases between. Germline V CDR1 and CDR2: SNHLY, FYNNEI. This CDR3 has 16 amino acids.

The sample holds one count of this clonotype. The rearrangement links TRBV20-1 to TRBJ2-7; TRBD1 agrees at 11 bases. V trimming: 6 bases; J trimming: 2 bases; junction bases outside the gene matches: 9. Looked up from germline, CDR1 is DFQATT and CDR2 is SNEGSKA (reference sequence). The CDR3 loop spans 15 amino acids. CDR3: CSAMGGQGAPYEQYF. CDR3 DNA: TGCAGTGCCATGGGTGGACAGGGGGCCCCCTACGAGCAGTACTTC.

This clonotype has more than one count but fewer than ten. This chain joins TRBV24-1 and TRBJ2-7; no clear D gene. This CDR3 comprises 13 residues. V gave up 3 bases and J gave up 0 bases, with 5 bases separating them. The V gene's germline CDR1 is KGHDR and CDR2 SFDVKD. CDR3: CATSDRSSYEQYF. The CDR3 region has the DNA TGTGCCACCAGTGATCGCAGCTCCTACGAGCAGTACTTC.

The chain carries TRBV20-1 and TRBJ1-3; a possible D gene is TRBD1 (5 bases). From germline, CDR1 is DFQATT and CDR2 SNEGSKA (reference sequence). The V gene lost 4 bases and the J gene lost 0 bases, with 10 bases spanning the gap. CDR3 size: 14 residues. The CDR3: CSATGHSSGNTIYF. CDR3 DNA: TGCAGTGCTACCGGACATAGCTCTGGAAACACCATATATTTT.

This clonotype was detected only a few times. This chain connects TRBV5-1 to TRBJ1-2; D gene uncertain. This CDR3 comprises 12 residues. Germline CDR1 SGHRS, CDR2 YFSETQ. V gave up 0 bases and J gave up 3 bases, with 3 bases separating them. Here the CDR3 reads CASSLEYYGYTF. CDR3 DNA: TGCGCCAGCAGCTTGGAATACTATGGCTACACCTTC.